The text below deals with one T cell receptor beta chain. These data come from a study of OX40 agonist ivuxolimab in advanced cancers. Looking at the study overall: The mean age was roughly 60 years, ranging from about 20 to 90, with 65% to 90% of participants male.

V was pared by 6 bases and J by 2 bases, with 5 bases of the junction left unmatched. The CDR3 is made up of 14 amino acids. Germline CDR1 is LNHDA and CDR2 is SQIVND (reference sequence). With baseline, cycle 4 day 1, and cycle 7 day 1 as timepoints, blood was sampled. Assay used: immunoSEQ multiplex PCR; TCRdb lists only in-frame clones, some missing. Here the sample spans about 65,000 clones, more than 70% being singletons. This chain connects TRBV19 to TRBJ1-1; 8 bases align to TRBD1. This TCR was recovered from an adult with an advanced solid tumor such as melanoma, head and neck, liver or kidney cancer. The sequencing here drew on CD4+ or CD8+ T cells sorted from blood, taken in a trial of the OX40 agonist ivuxolimab. The DNA for the CDR3 is TGTGCCAGTAGAGCGGACAGGGTAAACACTGAAGCTTTCTTT. This encodes CASRADRVNTEAFF.